The T cell receptor (beta chain) under discussion was sequenced for a study of PD-1 blockade in classical Hodgkin lymphoma. Whole-study results and caveats: TCR diversity in CD4+, not CD8+, cells rose significantly by C4D1. Nivolumab initiated under 1 year post-ASCT led to patient exclusion.

The CDR3 runs to 14 residues. The V gene lost 2 bases and the J gene lost 8 bases, with 16 bases spanning the gap. Germline V gene lookup returns CDR1 SGHDT and CDR2 YYEEEE. Method: immunoSEQ multiplex PCR; TCRdb's copy keeps in-frame clones and lacks some. The sample records around 90,000 clones, around 80% being singletons. Time point in this sample: cycle 4 day 1 (C4D1), after five to seven weeks of nivolumab. After autologous stem cell transplantation all patients relapsed, and prior brentuximab vedotin exposure differed between cohorts. As for this clone: Its specificity is unknown.

The sequence was collected from a human donor with classical Hodgkin lymphoma. Sequenced material: peripheral blood mononuclear cells (PBMCs), taken before the fourth cycle of nivolumab. This sequence joins TRBV5-6 and TRBJ1-2; D remains unclear. The CDR3 protein is CASSFRETSGGYTF. In DNA, the CDR3 is TGTGCCAGCAGCTTCCGGGAGACCTCGGGGGGCTACACCTTC.